The 5 T cell receptor beta chains below all came from one sample that was sequenced in a study of T cells in Graves' hyperthyroidism and ophthalmopathy. Amplified TCR beta CDR3 regions derived from RNA transcripts. An initial round of RT-PCR targeting the TCR CDR3 relied on the HTBI primer set. TCRdb called the multiplex PCR reads again in MiXCR, with one record for every CDR3 protein. The data contain 450,000 to 500,000 distinct CDR3 sequences, approximately 23% of them seen just once; the ten biggest clones take up around 47%. The material sequenced was blood. These receptors were taken from a woman in her seventies with Graves' ophthalmopathy.

In this sample, this clonotype turned up many times. V is TRBV3-1 and J is TRBJ2-7; TRBD2 matches at 14 bases. V lost 4 bases to trimming and J lost 4 bases; unmatched junction nucleotides: 6. The CDR3 spans 16 residues. From germline, CDR1 is LGHDT and CDR2 YNNKEL (reference sequence). CDR3 sequence: CASSPRGTSGSYEQYF. The DNA for the CDR3 is TGTGCCAGCAGCCCCCGGGGGACTAGCGGGAGTTACGAGCAGTACTTC.

V gene TRBV18 combines with J gene TRBJ2-7; no reliable D call. There are 14 residues in the CDR3. Trimming shortened V by 4 bases and J by 1 base, and 11 bases separated the two germline ends. The germline CDR1 and CDR2 sequences are KGHSH and LQKENI. The CDR3 DNA follows: TGTGCCAGCTCACAGGAGTACAGTTCCTACGAGCAGTACTTC. Translating it yields CASSQEYSSYEQYF.

Notes on this clonotype: This may come from a read error, since a much larger clone is one base off. The gene calls are TRBV7-9 and TRBJ1-3; 7 bases match TRBD1. This CDR3 comprises 14 residues. The V segment lost 6 bases and the J segment 1 base; nucleotides outside the gene matches: 3. The germline CDR1 and CDR2 sequences are SEHNR and FQNEAQ (reference sequence). CDR3 residues: CASSQTGSGNTIYF. CDR3 coding DNA: TGTGCCAGCAGTCAGACAGGGTCTGGAAACACCATATATTTT.

The chain has TRBV20-1 and TRBJ1-2; TRBD1 aligns across 8 bases. The germline CDR1 and CDR2 sequences are DFQATT and SNEGSKA (reference sequence). The CDR3 length is 16 residues. With V trimmed by 0 bases and J by 0 bases, 6 bases remained unmatched. This CDR3 is CSARDRARGPNYGYTF. The CDR3 DNA follows: TGCAGTGCTAGAGATCGGGCCAGGGGGCCTAACTATGGCTACACCTTC.

This clonotype was found many times. The V gene is TRBV6-5, the J gene TRBJ2-7; unclear D gene. CDR1 and CDR2 from the germline V gene are MNHEY and SVGAGI. The V end was cut by 1 base, the J end by 2 bases, with 6 bases between. This CDR3 has 13 residues. CDR3: CASSYFGTYEQYF. The CDR3 nucleotides read TGTGCCAGCAGTTACTTCGGTACCTACGAGCAGTACTTC.